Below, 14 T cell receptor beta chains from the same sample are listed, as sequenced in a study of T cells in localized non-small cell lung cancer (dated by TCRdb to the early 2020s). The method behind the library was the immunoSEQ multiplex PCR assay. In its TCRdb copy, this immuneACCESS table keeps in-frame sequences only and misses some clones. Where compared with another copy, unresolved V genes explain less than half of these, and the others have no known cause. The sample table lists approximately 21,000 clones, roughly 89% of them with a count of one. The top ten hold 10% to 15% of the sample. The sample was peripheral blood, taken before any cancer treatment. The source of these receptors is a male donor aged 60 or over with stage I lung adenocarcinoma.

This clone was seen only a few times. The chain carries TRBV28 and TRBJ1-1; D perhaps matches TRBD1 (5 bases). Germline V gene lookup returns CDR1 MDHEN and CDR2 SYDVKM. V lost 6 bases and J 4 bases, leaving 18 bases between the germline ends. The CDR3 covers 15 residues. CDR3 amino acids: CASSGTGASGTEAFF. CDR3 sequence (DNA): TGTGCCAGCAGCGGCACAGGAGCCTCAGGCACTGAAGCTTTCTTT.

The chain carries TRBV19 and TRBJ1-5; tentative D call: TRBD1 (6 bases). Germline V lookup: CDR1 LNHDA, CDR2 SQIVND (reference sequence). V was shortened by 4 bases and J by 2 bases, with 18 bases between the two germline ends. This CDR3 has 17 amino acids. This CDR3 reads CASSTQITGFGNQPQHF. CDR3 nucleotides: TGTGCCAGTAGTACCCAAATCACAGGGTTCGGCAATCAGCCCCAGCATTTT.

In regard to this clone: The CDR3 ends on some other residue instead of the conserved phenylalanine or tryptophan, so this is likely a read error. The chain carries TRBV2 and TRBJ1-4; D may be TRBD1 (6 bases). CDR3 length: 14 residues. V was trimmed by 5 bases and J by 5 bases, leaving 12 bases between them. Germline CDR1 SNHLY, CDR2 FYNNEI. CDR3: CASSSGTSNEKLFL. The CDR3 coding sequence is TGTGCCAGCAGTTCCGGGACATCAAATGAAAAACTGTTTCTT.

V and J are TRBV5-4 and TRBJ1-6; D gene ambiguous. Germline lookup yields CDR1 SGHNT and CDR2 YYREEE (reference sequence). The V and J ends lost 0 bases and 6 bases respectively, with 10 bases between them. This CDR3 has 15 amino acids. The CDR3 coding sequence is TGTGCCAGCAGCTTGGACGCAGGAGGTAATTCACCCCTCCACTTT. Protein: CASSLDAGGNSPLHF. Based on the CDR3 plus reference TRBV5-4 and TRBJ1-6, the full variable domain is ETGVTQSPTHLIKTRGQQVTLRCSSQSGHNTVSWYQQALGQGPQFIFQYYREEENGRGNFPPRFSGLQFPNYSSELNVNALELDDSALYLCASSLDAGGNSPLHFGNGTRLTVT.

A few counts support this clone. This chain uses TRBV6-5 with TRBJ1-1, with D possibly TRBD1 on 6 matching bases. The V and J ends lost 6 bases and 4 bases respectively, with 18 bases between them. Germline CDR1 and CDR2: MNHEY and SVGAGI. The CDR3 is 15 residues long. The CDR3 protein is CASRGSGGRSTEAFF. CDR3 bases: TGTGCCAGCAGAGGGTCCGGGGGCCGGAGCACTGAAGCTTTCTTT.

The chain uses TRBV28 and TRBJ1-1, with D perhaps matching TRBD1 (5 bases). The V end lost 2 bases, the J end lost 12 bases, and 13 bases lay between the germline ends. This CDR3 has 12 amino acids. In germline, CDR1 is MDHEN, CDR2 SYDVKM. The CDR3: CASSLPQGPPFF. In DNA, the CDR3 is TGTGCCAGCAGTTTACCTCAGGGCCCCCCTTTCTTT.

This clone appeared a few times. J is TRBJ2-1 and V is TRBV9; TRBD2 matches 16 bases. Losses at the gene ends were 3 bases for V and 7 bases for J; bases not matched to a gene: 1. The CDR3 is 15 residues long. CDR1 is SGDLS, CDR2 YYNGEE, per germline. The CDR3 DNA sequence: TGTGCCAGCAGCGAGGGACTAGCGGGGGGGAATGAGCAGTTCTTC. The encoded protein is CASSEGLAGGNEQFF.

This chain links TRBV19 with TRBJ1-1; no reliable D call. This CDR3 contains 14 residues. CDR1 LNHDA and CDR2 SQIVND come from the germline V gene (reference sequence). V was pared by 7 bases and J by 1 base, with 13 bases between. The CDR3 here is CASTPRSGNTEAFF. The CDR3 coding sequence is TGTGCCAGTACCCCTCGGAGCGGGAACACTGAAGCTTTCTTT.

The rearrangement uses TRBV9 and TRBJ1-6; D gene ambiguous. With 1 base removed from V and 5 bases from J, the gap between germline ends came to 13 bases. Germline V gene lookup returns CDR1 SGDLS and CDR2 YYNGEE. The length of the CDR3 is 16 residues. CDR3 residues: CASSVSPGEDNSPLHF. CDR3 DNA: TGTGCCAGCAGCGTATCTCCCGGGGAAGATAATTCACCCCTCCACTTT.

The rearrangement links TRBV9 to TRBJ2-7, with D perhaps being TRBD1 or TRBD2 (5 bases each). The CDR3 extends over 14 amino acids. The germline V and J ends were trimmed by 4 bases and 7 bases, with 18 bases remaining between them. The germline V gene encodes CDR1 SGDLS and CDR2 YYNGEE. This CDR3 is CASSSGTAIGEQYF. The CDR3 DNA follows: TGTGCCAGCAGCTCCGGGACGGCTATCGGGGAGCAGTACTTC.

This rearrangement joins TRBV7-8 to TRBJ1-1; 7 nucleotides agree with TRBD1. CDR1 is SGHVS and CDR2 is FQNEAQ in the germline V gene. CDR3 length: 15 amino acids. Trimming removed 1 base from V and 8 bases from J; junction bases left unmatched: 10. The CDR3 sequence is CASSLVAGGRAEAFF. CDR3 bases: TGTGCCAGCAGCTTAGTGGCAGGGGGACGCGCGGAAGCTTTCTTT.

DNA for the CDR3: TGTGCCAGCAGTCCCGGACAGGGGAAGACCCAGTACTTC. Its protein is CASSPGQGKTQYF. This chain joins TRBV6-1 and TRBJ2-5; 9 bases align to TRBD1. Per germline, CDR1 MNHNS and CDR2 SASEGT. After removal of 5 bases from V and 6 bases from J, the junction contained 4 bases not matched to a gene. The CDR3 contains 13 residues.

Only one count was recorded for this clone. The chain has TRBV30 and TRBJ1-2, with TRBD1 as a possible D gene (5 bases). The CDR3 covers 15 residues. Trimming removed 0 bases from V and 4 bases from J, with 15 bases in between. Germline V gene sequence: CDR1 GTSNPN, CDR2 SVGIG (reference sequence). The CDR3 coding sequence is TGTGCCTGGAGTGTACCCCAGGGAGGACCCTATGGCTACACCTTC. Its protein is CAWSVPQGGPYGYTF.

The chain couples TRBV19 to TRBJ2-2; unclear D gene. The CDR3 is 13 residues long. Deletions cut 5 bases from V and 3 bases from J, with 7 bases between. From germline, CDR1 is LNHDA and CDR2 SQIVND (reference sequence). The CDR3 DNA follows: TGTGCCAGTAGTCCCGACCACACCGGGGAGCTGTTTTTT. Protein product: CASSPDHTGELFF.